The 17 T cell receptor beta chains presented below share a single source sample, sequenced in a study of T-cell memory formation after mild COVID-19. MiXCR, run by TCRdb on the 5' RACE reads, gives a single entry per CDR3 protein. The repertoire consists of some 450,000 distinct CDR3 sequences, with around 19% occurring once and the leading ten covering 7.5% to 9.5%. Sequenced input: PBMCs or a T cell subset sorted from them (not recorded which). The source of these receptors is an adult woman who had mild COVID-19 (a few samples of this study predate the infection). Cell type and time point are not known.

The CDR3 sequence is CSARASDPYLYEQYF. The CDR3 DNA is TGCAGTGCTAGAGCCTCGGACCCCTACTTGTACGAGCAGTACTTC. V gene TRBV20-1 combines with J gene TRBJ2-7; D is undetermined. The CDR3 runs 15 residues. Germline-derived CDR1 and CDR2 are DFQATT and SNEGSKA (reference sequence). Between the trimmed V and J ends, which lost 1 base and 4 bases, there was a span of 17 bases.

The V gene is TRBV7-9, the J gene TRBJ2-7; possibly TRBD1 for D (6 bases). The germline gives CDR1 SEHNR, CDR2 FQNEAQ (reference sequence). With 5 bases removed from V and 2 bases from J, the gap between germline ends came to 13 bases. The CDR3 runs 14 residues. As DNA, the CDR3 is TGTGCCAGCAGCCCGGCCGGGACACCCTACGAGCAGTACTTC. It yields the protein CASSPAGTPYEQYF.

This clonotype has just a few counts. The genes are TRBV29-1 and TRBJ2-5, with TRBD2 as a possible D gene (6 bases). Germline CDR1 and CDR2: SQVTM and ANQGSEA. The CDR3 has 12 residues. The V end lost 7 bases, the J end lost 5 bases, and 14 bases lay between the germline ends. CDR3: CSATLAKETQYF. CDR3 coding DNA: TGCAGCGCTACCCTAGCGAAGGAGACCCAGTACTTC.

This clonotype has more than one count but fewer than ten. The rearrangement uses TRBV11-3 and TRBJ2-3, with D possibly matching TRBD2 (5 bases). The length of the CDR3 is 14 residues. Germline assignment: CDR1 SGHNT and CDR2 YENEEA. V was cut by 1 base and J by 8 bases, with 13 bases left in between. CDR3 coding DNA: TGTGCCAGCAGCTTAGCAGGAGGAGACGGTACGCAGTATTTT. This encodes CASSLAGGDGTQYF.

The chain combines TRBV7-9 with TRBJ2-2, with 7 bases lining up with TRBD2. The trim removed 5 bases at V and 4 bases at J, leaving 4 bases unmatched. CDR3 length: 14 residues. Per the germline V gene, CDR1 is SEHNR and CDR2 is FQNEAQ (reference sequence). CDR3 bases: TGTGCCAGCAGCCCGACTAGCCTCACCGGGGAGCTGTTTTTT. Translation: CASSPTSLTGELFF.

The genes are TRBV18 and TRBJ1-1; no definite D call. The CDR3 is made up of 16 amino acids. Trimming pared 6 bases from V and 1 base from J, leaving 18 bases between. Germline CDR1 KGHSH, CDR2 LQKENI. CDR3 amino acids: CASSGNTLVQNTEAFF. CDR3 nucleotide sequence: TGTGCCAGCTCGGGGAACACTTTAGTACAGAACACTGAAGCTTTCTTT.

The chain is built from TRBV9 and TRBJ1-5; 11 nucleotides align to TRBD1. Germline values: CDR1 SGDLS, CDR2 YYNGEE. The length of the CDR3 is 16 residues. The V and J ends lost 4 bases and 3 bases, in that order; junction bases with no gene match: 6. This CDR3 is CASSSGTGGNNQPQHF. CDR3 bases: TGTGCCAGCAGCTCCGGGACAGGGGGGAACAATCAGCCCCAGCATTTT.

The chain recombines TRBV7-6 with TRBJ2-6, with a weak D call TRBD1 (5 bases). In germline, CDR1 is SGHVS, CDR2 FNYEAQ. The CDR3 length is 18 residues. V was clipped by 5 bases and J by 0 bases, with 17 bases between them. The CDR3 DNA is TGTGCCAGCAGCCTAGTCGACAGCCTGCTCTCTGGGGCCAACGTCCTGACTTTC. Translating it yields CASSLVDSLLSGANVLTF.

This chain connects TRBV7-9 to TRBJ2-1; 10 bases agree with TRBD1. CDR3 length: 15 residues. Unmatched junction bases numbered 5, after V lost 5 bases and J lost 4 bases. The germline V gene has CDR1 SEHNR and CDR2 FQNEAQ (reference sequence). The CDR3 loop is CASSGTGVEYNEQFF. CDR3 nucleotides: TGTGCCAGCAGCGGGACAGGGGTGGAATACAATGAGCAGTTCTTC.

The genes are TRBV24-1 and TRBJ1-1; TRBD1 aligns across 9 bases. The CDR3 length is 15 residues. Losses at the gene ends were 5 bases for V and 2 bases for J; bases not matched to a gene: 5. Per the germline V gene, CDR1 is KGHDR and CDR2 is SFDVKD. CDR3 loop: CATSGGQGSNTEAFF. For the CDR3, the DNA is TGTGCCACCAGTGGCGGACAGGGGAGCAACACTGAAGCTTTCTTT.

This clonotype was counted between two and nine times. The rearrangement joins TRBV5-5 to TRBJ2-7; TRBD2 is a possible D gene (6 bases). The V end was cut by 1 base, the J end by 2 bases, with 10 bases between. Per germline, CDR1 SGHKS and CDR2 YYEKEE (reference sequence). The length of the CDR3 is 14 residues. This chain's CDR3 is CASSLWGEAYEQYF. As DNA, the CDR3 is TGTGCCAGCAGCTTGTGGGGGGAAGCCTACGAGCAGTACTTC.

V gene TRBV4-1 combines with J gene TRBJ1-5, with D possibly TRBD1 on 6 matching bases. The germline V gene encodes CDR1 MGHRA and CDR2 YSYEKL. This CDR3 has 15 residues. V was trimmed by 3 bases and J by 5 bases, leaving 14 bases between them. The CDR3 sequence: CASSQGGQVDQPQHF. Written as DNA, the CDR3 is TGCGCCAGCAGCCAGGGGGGGCAGGTTGATCAGCCCCAGCATTTT.

This clonotype has a count of ten or more. The V call is TRBV6-5, the J call TRBJ2-5; 7 bases agree with TRBD2. Unmatched junction bases numbered 1, after V lost 8 bases and J lost 4 bases. Germline assignment: CDR1 MNHEY and CDR2 SVGAGI. The CDR3 extends over 11 amino acids. The CDR3, as DNA: TGTGCCAGCGGGGGGGGAGAGACCCAGTACTTC. Translated: CASGGGETQYF.

This clonotype was recorded a few times. V usage is TRBV6-5 and J usage is TRBJ2-5; D gene unclear. V was cut by 5 bases and J by 5 bases, with 15 bases left in between. This CDR3 comprises 14 residues. Per germline, CDR1 MNHEY and CDR2 SVGAGI. Written as DNA, the CDR3 is TGTGCCAGCAGTCACGACCCAACGCGGGAGACCCAGTACTTC. It specifies CASSHDPTRETQYF.

This clonotype showed up many times. The chain links TRBV6-2 or TRBV6-3 to TRBJ2-2, with a possible D match to TRBD1 (5 bases). The CDR3 has 15 residues. V dropped 3 bases and J dropped 6 bases, with 14 bases sitting between them. Germline assignment: CDR1 MNHEY and CDR2 SVGEGT. CDR3 in DNA: TGTGCCAGCAGTTATGCTCTTGGGGCCGCCGGGGAGCTGTTTTTT. Its translation is CASSYALGAAGELFF.

The chain recombines TRBV2 with TRBJ2-5; D might be TRBD2 (5 bases). CDR1 and CDR2 (germline): SNHLY, FYNNEI. The CDR3 has 12 residues. The ends were cut back, 11 bases at V and 3 bases at J, with 13 bases in the middle. Written as DNA, the CDR3 is TGTGCCTATTCCGGGGAGAAAGAGACCCAGTACTTC. Its protein is CAYSGEKETQYF.

The chain is built from TRBV2 and TRBJ2-7; D not resolved. The V and J ends lost 3 bases and 3 bases respectively, with 15 bases between them. This CDR3 spans 15 amino acids. CDR1 SNHLY and CDR2 FYNNEI come from the germline V gene. In DNA form, the CDR3 reads TGTGCCAGCAGTGATGGTCAGATGGGGTTCTACGAGCAGTACTTC. It encodes CASSDGQMGFYEQYF.